This TCR beta chain derives from a study of blood T cell repertoires in COVID-19. Turning to the study itself: Acute-phase and convalescent COVID-19 samples originated in the United States, Italy and Spain. PBMCs, B-cell-depleted T cells, or T cells were the source of the cDNA or gDNA that made up the material.

Germline V gene lookup returns CDR1 WSHSY and CDR2 SAAADI. Trimming removed 7 bases at V and 2 bases at J, with 8 bases between. The CDR3 sequence is 13 residues long. Original methodology: Amplification of reference gene primers provided the estimated nucleated cell counts. TCRdb's table, derived via immunoSEQ multiplex PCR, lists solely in-frame clones and lacks some. The DNA was the basis for D and trimming; V, J and clone size are from that table. The table has more than 90,000 clones, under 85% seen once. The receptor was derived from a human donor in a cohort sampled during active COVID-19. The source material was peripheral blood. This rearrangement joins TRBV10-2 to TRBJ2-2; D is undetermined. The CDR3 bases are TGCGCCAGCAAACTCCTCAACACCGGGGAGCTGTTTTTT. Protein product: CASKLLNTGELFF.